This T cell receptor beta chain was found in a study of regulatory T cells in long-lasting Graves disease. In the study overall: Disease was considered persistent Graves' disease after over 5 years of antithyroid drugs (with positive TSH receptor antibodies). Regarding the study as a whole: More public clonotypes were shared by persistent patients (2,741) than by new patients (approximately 990). Persistent disease samples used TRBV28, TRBJ1-2 and TRBJ2-5 preferentially.

Germline V gene sequence: CDR1 MNHNS, CDR2 SASEGT. There are 13 residues in the CDR3. Arm-PCR with iRepertoire HTBI primers amplified the CDR3 regions for these TCR beta libraries. TCRdb analysed the multiplex PCR reads with MiXCR anew, one entry per CDR3 protein. The sample has about 470,000 distinct CDR3 sequences; roughly 21% are singletons. Time point: persistent/refractory GD, antithyroid drugs over 5 years with positive TRAb. PBMC RNA was the source of the TCR library. Many counts were recorded for this clonotype. Its specificity is not known. One junction end disagrees with the germline gene, perhaps due to a read error.

The source material was peripheral blood mononuclear cells (PBMCs), sampled when the disease was refractory, from a patient treated with antithyroid drugs. The chain uses TRBV6-1 and TRBJ1-2, with D unclear. The sequence was collected from a female donor with Graves disease. In DNA form, the CDR3 reads TGTGCCAGCAGTGAAGCGGGTAACGATGGCTACACCTTC. The encoded protein is CASSEAGNDGYTF.